This TCR beta chain was sequenced during a study of blood T cell repertoires in COVID-19. Looking at the study overall: Samples taken during acute and convalescent COVID-19 were collected in the United States, Italy and Spain.

Per germline, CDR1 SGHRS and CDR2 YFSETQ. With 4 bases clipped from V and 6 bases from J, the junction kept 7 bases outside the gene matches. The CDR3 contains 13 residues. Study processing details: The authors estimated nucleated cell counts from reference gene primer amplification. The assay was immunoSEQ multiplex PCR, and TCRdb's table has in-frame clones only and misses some. V and J calls and clone size are as listed in that table; D and trimming were resolved from the DNA. The data hold 200,000 to 300,000 clones, with 83% observed a single time. The V and J genes are TRBV5-1 and TRBJ2-7; the match to TRBD1 covers 7 bases. Sample: peripheral blood. This TCR was recovered from a human donor in a cohort sampled during active COVID-19. In DNA, the CDR3 is TGCGCCAGCAGCGCTGGACAGGCGGGCGAGCAGTACTTC. The encoded protein is CASSAGQAGEQYF.